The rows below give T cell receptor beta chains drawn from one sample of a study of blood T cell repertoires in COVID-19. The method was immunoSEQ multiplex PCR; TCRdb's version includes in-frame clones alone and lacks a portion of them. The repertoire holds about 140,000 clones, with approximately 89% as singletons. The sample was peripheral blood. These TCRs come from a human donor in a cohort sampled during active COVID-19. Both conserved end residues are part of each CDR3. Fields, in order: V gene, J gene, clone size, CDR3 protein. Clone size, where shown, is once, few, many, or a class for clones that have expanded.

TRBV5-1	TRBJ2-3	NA	CASSLEQSTDTQYF
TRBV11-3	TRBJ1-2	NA	CASSFRSYGYTF
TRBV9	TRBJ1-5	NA	CASTSTDQGTNQPQHF
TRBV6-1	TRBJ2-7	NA	CASSEGTSADEQYF
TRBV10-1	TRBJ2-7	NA	CASSEYGGTSSYEQYF
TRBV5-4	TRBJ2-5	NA	CASSLGLSGGDQETQYF
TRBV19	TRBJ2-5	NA	CASSRRQGVGETQYF
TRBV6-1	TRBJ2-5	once	CASSEGPGLATQYF
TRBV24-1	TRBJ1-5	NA	CATIGREGKDSNQPQHF
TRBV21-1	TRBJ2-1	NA	CASSKRSWSRAGLYNEQFF
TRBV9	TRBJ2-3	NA	CASSVAGRGPDTQYF
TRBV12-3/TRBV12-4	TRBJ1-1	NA	CASNLDRGTEAFF
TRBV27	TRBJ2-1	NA	CASSLTSGTSYNEQFF
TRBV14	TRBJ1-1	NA	CASSPRSLDTNTEAFF
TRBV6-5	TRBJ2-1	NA	CASSYSGSSSYNEQFF
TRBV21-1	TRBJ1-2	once	CAVRVPEGYGYTF
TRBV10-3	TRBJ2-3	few	CAVQGITKDTQYF
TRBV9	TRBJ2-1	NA	CASSVQGENNEQFF
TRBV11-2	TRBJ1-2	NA	CASSLLLGPYGYTF
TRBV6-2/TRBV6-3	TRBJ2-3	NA	CASSRDRGTDTQYF
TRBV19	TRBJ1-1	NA	CASSKRAGEAFF
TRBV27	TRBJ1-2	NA	CASSLLGGYGYTF
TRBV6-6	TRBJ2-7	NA	CASSYSSGGREREQYF
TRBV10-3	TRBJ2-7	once	CAISESRSSYEQYF
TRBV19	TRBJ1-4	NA	CASSIGPATNEKLFF
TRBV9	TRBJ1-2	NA	CASSDRTGGLDGYTF
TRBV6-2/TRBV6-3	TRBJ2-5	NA	CASSGTSGLQETQYF
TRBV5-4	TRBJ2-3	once	CASSELAGGSDTQYF
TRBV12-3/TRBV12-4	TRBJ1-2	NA	CASSLIRGGGYTF
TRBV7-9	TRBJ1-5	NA	CASSSYSNQPQHF
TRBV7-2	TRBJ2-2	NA	CASSLFSLAGLGGELFF
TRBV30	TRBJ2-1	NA	CAWSVQYEQFF
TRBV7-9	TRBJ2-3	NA	CASSKLAGAGTDTQYF
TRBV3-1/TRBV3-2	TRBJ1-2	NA	CASSQAGNYGYTF
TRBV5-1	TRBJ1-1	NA	CASSLQTGVNTEAFF
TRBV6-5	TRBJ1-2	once	CASGRVYGYTF
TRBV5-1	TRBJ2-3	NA	CASSLELNTQYF
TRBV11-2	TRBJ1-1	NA	CASSLGGGNTEAFF
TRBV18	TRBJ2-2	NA	CASSPTARGTVGELFF
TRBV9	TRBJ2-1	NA	CASNPQDRFYNEQFF
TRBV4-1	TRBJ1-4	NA	CASSQPDRVGEKLFF
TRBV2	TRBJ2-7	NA	CASSDDINYEQYF
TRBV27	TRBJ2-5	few	CASSDRAPQETQYF
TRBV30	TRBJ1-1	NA	CAWREGAEAFF
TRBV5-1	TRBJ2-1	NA	CASSLGLANNEQFF
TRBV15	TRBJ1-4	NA	CATSRDDSAEKLFF
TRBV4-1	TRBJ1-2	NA	CASSQGPLYSYYGYTF
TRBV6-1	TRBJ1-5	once	CASSEPAGANQPQHF
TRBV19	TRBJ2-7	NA	CASSDRSHYEQYF
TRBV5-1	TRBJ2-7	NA	CASSLGSSSYEQYF
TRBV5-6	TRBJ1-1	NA	CASSFVGQGEAFF
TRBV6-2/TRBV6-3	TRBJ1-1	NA	CASSWGGTEAFF
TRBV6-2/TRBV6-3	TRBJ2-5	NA	CASSHGGPAQYF